The rows below give T cell receptor beta chains drawn from one sample of a study of shared clonotypes between healthy human individuals. Sequenced by immunoSEQ multiplex PCR; TCRdb stores in-frame clones only, minus some. The table lists 300,000 to 400,000 clones, roughly 70% of them singletons. The material sequenced was memory CD4+ T cells sorted from blood. Receptors originate from a young man in good health. The CDR3 runs from the conserved cysteine through the conserved F or W. The order of the fields is clone size, J gene, D gene, V gene, CDR3 DNA, CDR3 protein. The D gene is left open where the match is weak. A row's size may be missing; if present it is once, few, many or a size class.

>-|TRBJ1-1|-|TRBV2
TGTGCCAGGGGGACGGTGAACACTGAAGCTTTCTTT
CARGTVNTEAFF
>few|TRBJ2-5|-|TRBV7-7
TGTGCCAGCAGCTTAAACTTCGGGGATCCAGAGACCCAGTACTTC
CASSLNFGDPETQYF
>-|TRBJ2-3|-|TRBV27
TGTGCCAGCAGTTTTGCACTCTTGACAGATACGCAGTATTTT
CASSFALLTDTQYF
>few|TRBJ2-7|-|TRBV7-9
TGTGCCAGCAGCTTAGTTTCCTACGAGCAGTACTTC
CASSLVSYEQYF
>-|TRBJ2-5|-|TRBV6-5
TGTGCCAGCAGTTCGGGACTCTTCCAAGAGACCCAGTACTTC
CASSSGLFQETQYF
>-|TRBJ1-3|-|TRBV7-9
TGTGCCAGCAGCGTACAAATAGGGTGGAACACCATATATTTT
CASSVQIGWNTIYF
>-|TRBJ2-7|-|TRBV6-1
TGTGCCAGCAGCGCCTTAAGGGAGTTGCAGTACTTC
CASSALRELQYF
>-|TRBJ2-7|TRBD2|TRBV29-1
TGCAGCGTCAGTAGCGGGAGAACCATCTCCTACGAGCAGTACTTC
CSVSSGRTISYEQYF
>-|TRBJ2-7|-|TRBV27
TGTGCCAGCAGTCCGACGGTATCCTACGAGCAGTACTTC
CASSPTVSYEQYF
>-|TRBJ1-2|TRBD1|TRBV6-5
TGTGCCAGCAGGACAGGGTTCGGGGGCTACACCTTC
CASRTGFGGYTF
>-|TRBJ1-2|-|TRBV15
TGTGCCACCAGCAGAGAAGTCCCGGGCTATGGCTACACCTTC
CATSREVPGYGYTF
>-|TRBJ2-2|-|TRBV19
TGTGCCAGTACGTCCGGGGGCTCCTACACCGGGGAGCTGTTTTTT
CASTSGGSYTGELFF